This entry describes one T cell receptor beta chain. What it binds is unknown. A multiplex PCR was run with 60 Vbeta primers and 13 Jbeta primers. Using immunoSEQ multiplex PCR, the repertoire was profiled, and TCRdb retains in-frame clones only, with some absent. The repertoire includes approximately 150,000 clones, roughly 73% of them detected once, and around 1.5% sits in the top ten. This specimen belongs to a study of cytomegalovirus exposure and HLA in healthy donors. Study findings and constraints: A later examination showed that TCR association rates differed by HLA locus, with DRB1 most and HLA-C fewest.

The CDR3 length is 15 residues. Germline assignment: CDR1 MNHEY and CDR2 SMNVEV (reference sequence). V and J are TRBV27 and TRBJ2-5; 7 nucleotides agree with TRBD2. The assigned J gene may be wrong: the sequence end matches TRBJ2-7 better. Sample: PBMCs. This clonotype originated in a female donor in good health and CMV-seronegative. The CDR3 is CASSSELAASYEQYF. For the CDR3, the DNA is TGTGCCAGCAGTTCGGAGCTAGCGGCGAGCTACGAGCAGTACTTC.